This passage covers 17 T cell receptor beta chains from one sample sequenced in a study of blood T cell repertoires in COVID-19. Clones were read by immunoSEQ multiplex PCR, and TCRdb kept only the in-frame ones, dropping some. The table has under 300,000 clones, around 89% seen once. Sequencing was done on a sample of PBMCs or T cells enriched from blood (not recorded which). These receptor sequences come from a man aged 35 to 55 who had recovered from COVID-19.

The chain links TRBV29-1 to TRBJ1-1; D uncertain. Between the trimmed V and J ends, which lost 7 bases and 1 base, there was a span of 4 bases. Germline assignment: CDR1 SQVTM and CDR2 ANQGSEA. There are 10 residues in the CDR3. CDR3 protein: CSGENTEAFF. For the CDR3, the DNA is TGCAGCGGAGAGAACACTGAAGCTTTCTTT.

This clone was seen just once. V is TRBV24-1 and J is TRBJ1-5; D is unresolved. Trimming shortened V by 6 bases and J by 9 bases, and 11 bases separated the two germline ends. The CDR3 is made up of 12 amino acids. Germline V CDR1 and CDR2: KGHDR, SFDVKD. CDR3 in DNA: TGTGCCACCAGTCTATCCCTTGGGCCCCAGCATTTT. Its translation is CATSLSLGPQHF.

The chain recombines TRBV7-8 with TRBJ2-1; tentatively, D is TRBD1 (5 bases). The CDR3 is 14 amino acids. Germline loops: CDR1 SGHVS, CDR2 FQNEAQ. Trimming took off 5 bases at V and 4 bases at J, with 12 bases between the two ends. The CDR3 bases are TGTGCCAGCAGCACCCCAGGGCTGTACAATGAGCAGTTCTTC. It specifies CASSTPGLYNEQFF.

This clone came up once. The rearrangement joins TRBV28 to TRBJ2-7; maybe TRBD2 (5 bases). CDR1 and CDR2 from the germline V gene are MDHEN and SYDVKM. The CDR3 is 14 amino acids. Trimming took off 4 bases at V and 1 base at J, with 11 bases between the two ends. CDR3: CASSSPGLSYEQYF. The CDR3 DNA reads TGTGCCAGCAGTTCTCCGGGATTATCCTACGAGCAGTACTTC.

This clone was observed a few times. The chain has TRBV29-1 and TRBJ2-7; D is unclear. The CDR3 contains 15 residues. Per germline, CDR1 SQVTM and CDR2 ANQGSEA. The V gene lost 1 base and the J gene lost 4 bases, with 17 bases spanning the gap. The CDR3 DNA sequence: TGCAGCGTTGAAGGGTGGAGCGCAAACGGGTACGAGCAGTACTTC. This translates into CSVEGWSANGYEQYF.

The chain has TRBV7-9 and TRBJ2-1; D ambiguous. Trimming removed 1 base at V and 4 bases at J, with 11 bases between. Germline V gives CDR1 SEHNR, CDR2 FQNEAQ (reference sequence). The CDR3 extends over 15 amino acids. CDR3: CASSLGSTGYNEQFF. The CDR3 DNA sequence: TGTGCCAGCAGCTTAGGTAGCACTGGGTACAATGAGCAGTTCTTC.

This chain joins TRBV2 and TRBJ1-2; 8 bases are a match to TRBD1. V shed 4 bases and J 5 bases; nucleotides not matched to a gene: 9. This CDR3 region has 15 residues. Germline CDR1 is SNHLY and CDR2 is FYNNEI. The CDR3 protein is CASSASPGQVYGYTF. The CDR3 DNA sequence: TGTGCCAGCAGTGCCTCCCCGGGACAGGTATATGGCTACACCTTC.

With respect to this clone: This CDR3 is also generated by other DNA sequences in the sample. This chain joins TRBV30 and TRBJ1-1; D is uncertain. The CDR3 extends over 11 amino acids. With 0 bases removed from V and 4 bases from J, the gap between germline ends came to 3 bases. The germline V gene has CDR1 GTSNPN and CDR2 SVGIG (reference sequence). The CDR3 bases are TGTGCCTGGAGTGTTCTCACTGAAGCTTTCTTT. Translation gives CAWSVLTEAFF.

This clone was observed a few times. DNA of the CDR3: TGTGCCAGCAGCCAAGCGGGCGGCGGGAGGGCGAACACCGGGGAGCTGTTTTTT. Residues: CASSQAGGGRANTGELFF. The J gene is TRBJ2-2, the V gene TRBV4-2; the match to TRBD2 covers 9 bases. CDR3 length equals 18 residues. V dropped 1 base and J dropped 0; count of bases not matched to a gene: 6. Germline loops: CDR1 LGHNA, CDR2 YNFKEQ.

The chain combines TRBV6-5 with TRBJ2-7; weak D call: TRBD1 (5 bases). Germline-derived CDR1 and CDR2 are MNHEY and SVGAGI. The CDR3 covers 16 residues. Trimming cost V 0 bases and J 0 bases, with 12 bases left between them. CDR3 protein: CASSYSWTQSSYEQYF. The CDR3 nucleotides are TGTGCCAGCAGTTACTCCTGGACACAATCCTCCTACGAGCAGTACTTC.

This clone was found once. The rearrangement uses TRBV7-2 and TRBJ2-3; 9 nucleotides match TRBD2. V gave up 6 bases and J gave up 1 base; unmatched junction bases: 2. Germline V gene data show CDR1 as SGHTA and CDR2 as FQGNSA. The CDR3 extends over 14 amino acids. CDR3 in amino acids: CASRRTSGTDTQYF. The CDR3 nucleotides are TGTGCCAGCAGACGGACTAGCGGCACAGATACGCAGTATTTT.

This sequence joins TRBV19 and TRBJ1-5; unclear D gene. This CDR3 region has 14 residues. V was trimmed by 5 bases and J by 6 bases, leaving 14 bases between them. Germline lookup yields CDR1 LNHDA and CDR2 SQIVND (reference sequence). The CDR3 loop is CASSDPRGGQPQHF. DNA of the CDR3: TGTGCCAGTAGTGATCCCCGGGGAGGTCAGCCCCAGCATTTT.

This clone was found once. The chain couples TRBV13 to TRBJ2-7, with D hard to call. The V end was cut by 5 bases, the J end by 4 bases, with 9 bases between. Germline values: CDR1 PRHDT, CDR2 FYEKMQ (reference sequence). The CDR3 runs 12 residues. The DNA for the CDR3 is TGTGCCAGCAGCACCATCAGATACGAGCAGTACTTC. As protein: CASSTIRYEQYF.

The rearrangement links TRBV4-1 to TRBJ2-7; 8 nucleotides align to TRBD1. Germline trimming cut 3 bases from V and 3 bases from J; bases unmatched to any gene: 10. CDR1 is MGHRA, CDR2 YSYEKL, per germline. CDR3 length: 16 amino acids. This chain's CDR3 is CASSHRVGTGGYEQYF. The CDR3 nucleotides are TGCGCCAGCAGCCATCGGGTGGGGACAGGCGGCTACGAGCAGTACTTC.

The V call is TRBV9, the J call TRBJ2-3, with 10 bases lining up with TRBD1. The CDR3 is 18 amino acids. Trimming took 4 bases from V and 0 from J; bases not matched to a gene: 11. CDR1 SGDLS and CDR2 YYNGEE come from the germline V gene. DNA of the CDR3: TGTGCCAGCAGCTCGGGACAGGGGACGATATTTAGCACAGATACGCAGTATTTT. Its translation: CASSSGQGTIFSTDTQYF.

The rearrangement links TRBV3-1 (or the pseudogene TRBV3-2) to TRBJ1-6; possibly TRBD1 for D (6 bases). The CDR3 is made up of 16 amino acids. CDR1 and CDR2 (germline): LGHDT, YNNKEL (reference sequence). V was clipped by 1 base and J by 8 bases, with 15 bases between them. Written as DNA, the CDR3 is TGTGCCAGCAGCCAAGTAGGGGGGGGTTACGATTCACCCCTCCACTTT. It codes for CASSQVGGGYDSPLHF.

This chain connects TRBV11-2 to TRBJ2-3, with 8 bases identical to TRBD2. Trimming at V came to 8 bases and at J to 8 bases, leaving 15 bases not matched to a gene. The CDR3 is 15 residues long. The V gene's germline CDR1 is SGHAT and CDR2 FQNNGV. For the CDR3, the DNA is TGTGCCAGCGGGAATACTAGCGGCCCATGGGGTACGCAGTATTTT. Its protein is CASGNTSGPWGTQYF.